Shown below are 26 T cell receptor beta chains from a single sample sequenced in a study of early T cells in non-severe SARS-CoV-2 infection. A single record per CDR3 protein comes from TCRdb applying MiXCR to the 5' RACE reads. The sample yields roughly 100,000 distinct CDR3 sequences, 10% to 15% seen once. Sequences were obtained from whole blood. Receptors were obtained from an adult who was a healthcare worker with PCR-confirmed SARS-CoV-2 infection or an uninfected control (not recorded which).

This clonotype was detected only a few times. V and J are TRBV12-3 or TRBV12-4 and TRBJ2-3; perhaps TRBD2 as D (5 bases). The CDR3 runs to 16 residues. Trimming stripped 6 bases from V and 0 bases from J, with 16 bases between. CDR3 in amino acids: CASSPGLTSSTDTQYF. The CDR3 DNA is TGTGCCAGCAGCCCTGGACTGACCTCCAGCACAGATACGCAGTATTTT.

This chain connects TRBV24-1 to TRBJ1-1; a weak D match, TRBD1 (6 bases). Germline lookup yields CDR1 KGHDR and CDR2 SFDVKD. V lost 10 bases to trimming and J lost 1 base, with 12 bases between them. The CDR3 extends over 13 amino acids. The CDR3 nucleotides are TGTGCCACTCAGGGGCAGGGGAACACTGAAGCTTTCTTT. Translated, it gives CATQGQGNTEAFF.

The J gene is TRBJ2-1, the V gene TRBV28; 13 bases map to TRBD2. CDR3 length: 15 residues. The germline V gene has CDR1 MDHEN and CDR2 SYDVKM. Germline trimming cut 9 bases from V and 9 bases from J; bases unmatched to any gene: 11. CDR3 bases: TGTGCCAGTACACTAGCGGGAGGGCCCACGGGTGAGCAGTTCTTC. Protein sequence: CASTLAGGPTGEQFF.

CDR3 sequence reads: CASSRETSGTSGANVLTF. The CDR3 DNA is TGTGCCAGCTCACGGGAAACTAGCGGCACCTCTGGGGCCAACGTCCTGACTTTC. The genes are TRBV18 and TRBJ2-6, with 8 bases aligning to TRBD2. The CDR3 has 18 residues. Germline V CDR1 and CDR2: KGHSH, LQKENI. V was clipped by 4 bases and J by 0 bases; unmatched bases: 8.

Many counts were recorded for this clonotype. The chain is built from TRBV7-2 and TRBJ2-7; TRBD2 matches 10 bases. Per germline, CDR1 SGHTA and CDR2 FQGNSA. The CDR3 runs to 15 residues. V shed 5 bases and J 2 bases; nucleotides not matched to a gene: 6. In DNA, the CDR3 is TGTGCCAGCAGCCCCATTAGCGGGGGGACCTACGAGCAGTACTTC. Its translation is CASSPISGGTYEQYF.

This clonotype has just a few counts. V gene TRBV6-1 combines with J gene TRBJ2-2; 7 bases map to TRBD2. Germline V lookup: CDR1 MNHNS, CDR2 SASEGT. The trim removed 7 bases at V and 7 bases at J, leaving 9 bases unmatched. The CDR3 is 14 residues long. CDR3 loop: CASMGGGDGGELFF. The DNA for the CDR3 is TGTGCCAGCATGGGGGGAGGGGACGGCGGGGAGCTGTTTTTT.

There are a few counts of this clonotype. This rearrangement joins TRBV3-1 to TRBJ2-7; D is unresolved. CDR3 size: 16 residues. V lost 4 bases to trimming and J lost 0 bases, with 16 bases between them. Per germline, CDR1 LGHDT and CDR2 YNNKEL (reference sequence). In nucleotides, the CDR3 is TGTGCCAGCAGCCCCGGAGATTGGGGTGGCTCCTACGAGCAGTACTTC. Its protein product is CASSPGDWGGSYEQYF.

V usage is TRBV20-1 and J usage is TRBJ2-7, with 10 bases that match TRBD2. Losses at the gene ends were 3 bases for V and 4 bases for J; bases not matched to a gene: 15. The germline V gene encodes CDR1 DFQATT and CDR2 SNEGSKA (reference sequence). The CDR3 loop spans 17 amino acids. CDR3 sequence: CSASRSSGSTRGYEQYF. CDR3 nucleotides: TGCAGTGCTAGTCGGTCTAGCGGGAGTACGAGGGGATACGAGCAGTACTTC.

This clonotype was counted a few times. This chain uses TRBV7-2 with TRBJ2-7; D not certain. The germline V gene has CDR1 SGHTA and CDR2 FQGNSA. V lost 2 bases to trimming and J lost 5 bases, with 13 bases between them. This CDR3 has 14 amino acids. This CDR3 reads CASSLRVRSDEQYF. The DNA of the CDR3 is TGTGCCAGCAGCTTACGGGTCAGAAGCGACGAGCAGTACTTC.

This chain connects TRBV28 to TRBJ2-1, with 7 bases matching TRBD1. From germline, CDR1 is MDHEN and CDR2 SYDVKM. V shed 1 base and J 4 bases; nucleotides not matched to a gene: 4. The CDR3 is 15 amino acids. The CDR3 DNA is TGTGCCAGCAGTTTATCGGGACAGTCTTACAATGAGCAGTTCTTC. Its protein is CASSLSGQSYNEQFF. The whole variable domain, remainder taken from reference TRBV28 and TRBJ2-1, is DVKVTQSSRYLVKRTGEKVFLECVQDMDHENMFWYRQDPGLGLRLIYFSYDVKMKEKGDIPEGYSVSREKKERFSLILESASTNQTSMYLCASSLSGQSYNEQFFGPGTRLTVL.

The J gene is TRBJ2-3, the V gene TRBV20-1; 8 bases agree with TRBD2. The CDR3 length is 14 residues. CDR1 is DFQATT, CDR2 SNEGSKA, per germline (reference sequence). After removal of 8 bases from V and 4 bases from J, the junction contained 11 bases not matched to a gene. This chain's CDR3 is CSLPGERESDTQYF. DNA for the CDR3: TGCAGTCTCCCTGGGGAGCGGGAGTCAGATACGCAGTATTTT.

This clonotype has more than one count but fewer than ten. The chain links TRBV19 to TRBJ2-7; 12 bases match TRBD2. In germline, CDR1 is LNHDA, CDR2 SQIVND (reference sequence). Trimming cost V 5 bases and J 3 bases; bases outside gene matches: 5. CDR3 length: 15 residues. CDR3: CASSPRLAGVYEQYF. Here the CDR3 DNA reads TGTGCCAGTAGTCCGCGACTAGCGGGAGTCTACGAGCAGTACTTC.

This clonotype was detected a few times. The chain uses TRBV29-1 and TRBJ1-5, with D possibly matching TRBD1 (6 bases). Looked up from germline, CDR1 is SQVTM and CDR2 is ANQGSEA. The CDR3 has 13 residues. The germline V and J ends were trimmed by 5 bases and 4 bases, with 12 bases remaining between them. CDR3 residues: CSVRDNFNQPQHF. The CDR3 region has the DNA TGCAGCGTTCGGGACAACTTTAATCAGCCCCAGCATTTT.

The chain has TRBV6-2 or TRBV6-3 and TRBJ2-7; D not resolved. CDR3 length: 12 residues. V was pared by 5 bases and J by 2 bases, with 7 bases between. Germline V gives CDR1 MNHEY, CDR2 SVGEGT. DNA for the CDR3: TGTGCCAGCAGTCCCGCGGCCTACGAGCAGTACTTC. It specifies CASSPAAYEQYF.

This clonotype was observed a few times. J is TRBJ2-3 and V is TRBV7-3; D not certain. CDR3 length: 17 amino acids. Deletions cut 1 base from V and 4 bases from J, with 18 bases between. Germline values: CDR1 SGHTA, CDR2 FQGTGA. The CDR3 is CASSLNGVAAGADTQYF. CDR3 nucleotide sequence: TGTGCCAGCAGCTTAAATGGAGTAGCCGCTGGGGCAGATACGCAGTATTTT.

This clonotype was recorded a few times. The rearrangement uses TRBV10-1 and TRBJ2-5; D possibly uses TRBD1 or TRBD2 (5 bases each). Germline V gene data show CDR1 as WNHNN and CDR2 as SYGVQD (reference sequence). The CDR3 covers 14 residues. Trimming left V 8 bases short and J 2 bases short, with 15 bases between. CDR3 amino acids: CASVVQGEQETQYF. The CDR3 DNA follows: TGCGCCAGCGTTGTCCAGGGAGAGCAAGAGACCCAGTACTTC.

The table lists this clonotype with a few counts. The V call is TRBV20-1, the J call TRBJ2-1; D unclear. The germline V gene has CDR1 DFQATT and CDR2 SNEGSKA (reference sequence). Trimming left V 3 bases short and J 5 bases short, with 14 bases between. This CDR3 comprises 14 residues. Here the CDR3 reads CSASLTPPNNEQFF. CDR3 coding DNA: TGCAGTGCTAGCCTGACCCCCCCGAACAATGAGCAGTTCTTC.

This clonotype was seen at least ten times. This chain joins TRBV20-1 and TRBJ2-7, with 9 bases identical to TRBD2. The germline V gene has CDR1 DFQATT and CDR2 SNEGSKA (reference sequence). The junction had 12 bases not matched to a gene; V was cut back by 3 bases and J by 6 bases. The CDR3 consists of 15 residues. Here the CDR3 reads CSASTSIGTSIEQYF. As DNA, the CDR3 is TGCAGTGCTAGCACGAGTATAGGGACTAGCATCGAGCAGTACTTC.

The V gene is TRBV14, the J gene TRBJ2-7; D is unresolved. The CDR3 is made up of 15 amino acids. The germline V gene encodes CDR1 SGHDN and CDR2 FVKESK. Between the trimmed V and J ends, which lost 0 bases and 12 bases, there was a span of 21 bases. CDR3 residues: CASSQDRIRLRTLYF. For the CDR3, the DNA is TGTGCCAGCAGCCAAGATCGGATAAGACTCCGAACCCTGTACTTC.

V and J are TRBV7-3 and TRBJ2-2, with D hard to call. V dropped 1 base and J dropped 0 bases, with 6 bases sitting between them. The V gene's germline CDR1 is SGHTA and CDR2 FQGTGA. The CDR3 extends over 15 amino acids. CDR3 sequence reads: CASSLIASNTGELFF. As DNA, the CDR3 is TGTGCCAGCAGCTTAATCGCGTCGAACACCGGGGAGCTGTTTTTT.

This clonotype occurred many times. J is TRBJ2-1 and V is TRBV10-1, with 8 bases identical to TRBD2. J was trimmed by 7 bases and V by 10 bases; bases with no gene match: 9. The V gene's germline CDR1 is WNHNN and CDR2 SYGVQD (reference sequence). This CDR3 has 13 amino acids. The CDR3 sequence is CANLREGQNEQFF. The CDR3 region has the DNA TGCGCCAACCTTCGGGAGGGCCAAAATGAGCAGTTCTTC.

The chain is built from TRBV4-1 and TRBJ1-5; weak D call: TRBD1 (6 bases). The V end was cut by 3 bases, the J end by 6 bases, with 18 bases between. Germline CDR1 and CDR2: MGHRA and YSYEKL. The CDR3 has 16 amino acids. As DNA, the CDR3 is TGCGCCAGCAGCCAGGAGGAGGGGGTAGGTTTTCAGCCCCAGCATTTT. Translated, it gives CASSQEEGVGFQPQHF.

This clonotype showed up just a few times. V gene TRBV2 combines with J gene TRBJ2-1; no clear D. Germline CDR1 and CDR2: SNHLY and FYNNEI. This CDR3 has 14 amino acids. Trimming removed 0 bases at V and 8 bases at J, with 11 bases between. The CDR3 coding sequence is TGTGCCAGCAGTGAAGCGCGCCTAATTGATGAGCAGTTCTTC. As protein: CASSEARLIDEQFF.

This clonotype was counted ten times or more. The genes are TRBV6-2 or TRBV6-3 and TRBJ2-5; D unresolved. V was trimmed by 7 bases and J by 4 bases, leaving 19 bases between them. Per germline, CDR1 MNHEY and CDR2 SVGEGT. The CDR3 runs 15 residues. CDR3 sequence reads: CASTSRKDGIETQYF. The CDR3 bases are TGTGCCAGCACCTCCAGAAAAGACGGTATAGAGACCCAGTACTTC.

In its sample, this clonotype was seen many times. V usage is TRBV28 and J usage is TRBJ1-2; D remains unclear. This CDR3 is built from 13 residues. The V end lost 5 bases, the J end lost 3 bases, and 10 bases lay between the germline ends. Germline V gene lookup returns CDR1 MDHEN and CDR2 SYDVKM. CDR3 bases: TGTGCCAGCAGTCCCCCCGCGGACTATGGCTACACCTTC. The encoded protein is CASSPPADYGYTF.

The V call is TRBV27, the J call TRBJ2-7; D is unresolved. V lost 2 bases and J lost 4, with 15 bases in between. The CDR3 length is 15 residues. The germline V gene has CDR1 MNHEY and CDR2 SMNVEV (reference sequence). In DNA, the CDR3 is TGTGCCAGCAGTTTAAAGCCAACAGCTCCTTACGAGCAGTACTTC. It yields the protein CASSLKPTAPYEQYF.